One sample yielded the 18 T cell receptor beta chains listed below, sequenced in a study of monozygotic twins with inflammatory bowel disease. TCRdb re-called the 5' RACE reads, yielding one record per CDR3 amino acid sequence without DNA. The specimen's table records 110,000 or so distinct CDR3 sequences. The sequenced sample consisted of blood. Receptors originate from a human donor with ulcerative colitis or Crohn's disease, or a healthy co-twin of an affected twin (not recorded which).

The chain employs TRBV12-3 or TRBV12-4 and TRBJ2-3. The CDR3 runs to 14 residues. The chain's CDR3 is CASSFPSSADTQYF.

The J gene is TRBJ2-5, the V gene TRBV5-4; checking the TCRdb D call of TRBD1 is not possible without DNA. CDR3 length: 14 amino acids. Germline V CDR1 and CDR2: SGHNT, YYREEE (reference sequence). CDR3 residues: CASSPGGLQETQYF.

The genes are TRBV28 and TRBJ1-2; TCRdb names TRBD1, which stays unverified in the absence of DNA. The length of the CDR3 is 14 residues. Germline-derived CDR1 and CDR2 are MDHEN and SYDVKM. The CDR3 loop reads CASSLSGTPYGYTF.

The V call is TRBV4-1, the J call TRBJ2-7. Germline assignment: CDR1 MGHRA and CDR2 YSYEKL. This CDR3 region has 12 residues. The CDR3 loop is CASSQDGHEQYF.

CDR3 residues: CSAHPGQLTGELFF. The genes are TRBV20-1 and TRBJ2-2; TCRdb indicates TRBD1, and absent DNA this call remains unverified. Germline lookup yields CDR1 DFQATT and CDR2 SNEGSKA (reference sequence). The CDR3 runs 14 residues.

The chain uses TRBV7-9 and TRBJ2-1; as DNA is missing, the TRBD2 call by TCRdb cannot be tested. Germline CDR1 reads SEHNR; CDR2 reads FQNEAQ (reference sequence). This CDR3 has 16 residues. CDR3 protein: CASSLGAGGPYNEQFF.

The chain uses TRBV4-3 and TRBJ1-2. The CDR3 sequence is 13 residues long. The germline V gene has CDR1 LGHNA and CDR2 YSLEER. The CDR3 is CASSQDREDGYTF.

The CDR3 sequence: CASSLGGAGENGYTF. The chain links TRBV28 to TRBJ1-2; TCRdb returns TRBD1, unconfirmable since there is no DNA. The CDR3 has 15 residues. Germline V CDR1 and CDR2: MDHEN, SYDVKM.

This chain uses TRBV7-9 with TRBJ1-1. This CDR3 region has 13 residues. Germline loops: CDR1 SEHNR, CDR2 FQNEAQ (reference sequence). The CDR3 sequence is CASSLAGHTEAFF.

This chain uses TRBV6-1 with TRBJ2-2; with no DNA, the TCRdb D assignment of TRBD2 cannot be verified. In germline, CDR1 is MNHNS, CDR2 SASEGT. The CDR3 runs 15 residues. CDR3 in amino acids: CASSRDPRGDGELFF.

The genes are TRBV2 and TRBJ1-2; the TCRdb D gene call, TRBD1, has no DNA to confirm it. The length of the CDR3 is 14 residues. Germline CDR1 and CDR2: SNHLY and FYNNEI. The chain's CDR3 is CASSPWTGSYGYTF. Combining the CDR3 with reference TRBV2 and TRBJ1-2 gives the whole variable domain EPEVTQTPSHQVTQMGQEVILRCVPISNHLYFYWYRQILGQKVEFLVSFYNNEISEKSEIFDDQFSVERPDGSNFTLKIRSTKLEDSAMYFCASSPWTGSYGYTFGSGTRLTVV.

The rearrangement links TRBV28 to TRBJ2-3; the D call of TRBD1 rests on TCRdb alone, since no DNA is present to check it. Germline V CDR1 and CDR2: MDHEN, SYDVKM. This CDR3 has 16 amino acids. The CDR3 is CASSSFQGRGTDTQYF. The entire variable domain, with the rest obtained from reference TRBV28 and TRBJ2-3, is as follows: DVKVTQSSRYLVKRTGEKVFLECVQDMDHENMFWYRQDPGLGLRLIYFSYDVKMKEKGDIPEGYSVSREKKERFSLILESASTNQTSMYLCASSSFQGRGTDTQYFGPGTRLTVL.

The chain couples TRBV20-1 to TRBJ2-5; the TCRdb D gene call, TRBD2, has no DNA to confirm it. CDR1 DFQATT and CDR2 SNEGSKA come from the germline V gene (reference sequence). The CDR3 loop spans 14 amino acids. The CDR3 here is CSASYRLDRETQYF.

The V and J genes are TRBV4-2 and TRBJ2-3; TCRdb selects TRBD2, and the lack of DNA leaves this call unchecked. The CDR3 sequence is 16 residues long. Germline V lookup: CDR1 LGHNA, CDR2 YNFKEQ. CDR3 sequence: CASSQEGLASTDTQYF.

This chain links TRBV7-8 with TRBJ1-5. The CDR3 loop spans 16 amino acids. In germline, CDR1 is SGHVS, CDR2 FQNEAQ. CDR3: CASSLAAGDSNQPQHF.

CDR3 sequence reads: CASSHPKDEQYF. The chain links TRBV27 to TRBJ2-7. The CDR3 length is 12 residues. The germline V gene encodes CDR1 MNHEY and CDR2 SMNVEV (reference sequence).

V is TRBV20-1 and J is TRBJ1-2; checking the TCRdb D call of TRBD1 is not possible without DNA. This CDR3 region has 12 residues. Germline V lookup: CDR1 DFQATT, CDR2 SNEGSKA (reference sequence). CDR3 sequence reads: CSANRQLYGYTF.

This chain uses TRBV30 with TRBJ2-1; the TCRdb D gene call, TRBD2, has no DNA to confirm it. Germline lookup yields CDR1 GTSNPN and CDR2 SVGIG (reference sequence). This CDR3 spans 16 amino acids. CDR3 sequence: CAWSTQGLAGVNEQFF.